This passage covers 15 T cell receptor beta chains from one sample sequenced in a study of shared clonotypes between healthy human individuals. Profiled with immunoSEQ multiplex PCR; TCRdb holds only in-frame clones, not every one. The sample has around 340,000 clones, less than 85% seen once. Specimen: memory CD4+ T cells sorted from blood. This sample's subset: CD45RA-negative fraction. These receptors came from a man aged 30 to 39 in good health.

This sequence joins TRBV28 and TRBJ1-5; 7 bases map to TRBD1. In germline, CDR1 is MDHEN, CDR2 SYDVKM. The CDR3 runs 15 residues. Trimming at V came to 6 bases and at J to 4 bases, leaving 9 bases not matched to a gene. CDR3 loop: CASRSEGARNQPQHF. DNA of the CDR3: TGTGCCAGCAGATCTGAGGGGGCGCGGAATCAGCCCCAGCATTTT. The full variable domain, with the rest looked up from reference TRBV28 and TRBJ1-5, is DVKVTQSSRYLVKRTGEKVFLECVQDMDHENMFWYRQDPGLGLRLIYFSYDVKMKEKGDIPEGYSVSREKKERFSLILESASTNQTSMYLCASRSEGARNQPQHFGDGTRLSIL.

The gene calls are TRBV7-8 and TRBJ1-3; D is uncertain. The germline V and J ends were trimmed by 4 bases and 4 bases, with 8 bases remaining between them. The germline V gene has CDR1 SGHVS and CDR2 FQNEAQ. The CDR3 is 13 residues long. In DNA form, the CDR3 reads TGTGCCAGCAGCTCCATAGGAGGAAACACCATATATTTT. This translates into CASSSIGGNTIYF.

This chain links TRBV28 with TRBJ2-1; no clear D. The CDR3 is 12 amino acids. CDR1 is MDHEN and CDR2 is SYDVKM in the germline V gene. With 2 bases removed from V and 8 bases from J, the gap between germline ends came to 7 bases. CDR3: CASSLDTHEQFF. CDR3 coding DNA: TGTGCCAGCAGTTTAGACACCCATGAGCAGTTCTTC.

The chain has TRBV6-1 and TRBJ1-2; TRBD1 is a possible D gene (5 bases). The CDR3 consists of 17 residues. CDR1 and CDR2 from the germline V gene are MNHNS and SASEGT. V was clipped by 2 bases and J by 5 bases, with 21 bases between them. The CDR3 DNA follows: TGTGCCAGCAGTGAAATGGGGACCAAAACCTTCCTGTATGGCTACACCTTC. Translation: CASSEMGTKTFLYGYTF.

The V gene is TRBV7-9, the J gene TRBJ2-5; 11 nucleotides agree with TRBD2. Germline values: CDR1 SEHNR, CDR2 FQNEAQ (reference sequence). This CDR3 is 15 amino acids long. The V and J ends lost 7 bases and 4 bases, in that order; junction bases with no gene match: 8. CDR3 sequence reads: CASIPAGLAAETQYF. CDR3 nucleotides: TGTGCCAGCATCCCCGCGGGACTAGCGGCAGAGACCCAGTACTTC.

The chain combines TRBV5-1 with TRBJ2-5, with 7 bases that match TRBD1. The CDR3 consists of 15 residues. Germline CDR1 reads SGHRS; CDR2 reads YFSETQ. V was pared by 2 bases and J by 4 bases, with 8 bases of the junction left unmatched. The CDR3 DNA reads TGCGCCAGCAGCTTCGGGGTGGGACAGAGAGAGACCCAGTACTTC. Its translation is CASSFGVGQRETQYF. The full variable domain, completed using reference TRBV5-1 and TRBJ2-5, is KAGVTQTPRYLIKTRGQQVTLSCSPISGHRSVSWYQQTPGQGLQFLFEYFSETQRNKGNFPGRFSGRQFSNSRSEMNVSTLELGDSALYLCASSFGVGQRETQYFGPGTRLLVL.

The chain combines TRBV6-5 with TRBJ2-5; 12 bases agree with TRBD2. V dropped 8 bases and J dropped 5; count of bases not matched to a gene: 9. The CDR3 is 15 residues long. Germline V gene sequence: CDR1 MNHEY, CDR2 SVGAGI. CDR3 in DNA: TGTGCCAGCCGACTAGCGGGAGTGAGTTGGGAGACCCAGTACTTC. Translation: CASRLAGVSWETQYF.

J is TRBJ2-5 and V is TRBV5-1; 10 nucleotides align to TRBD1. From germline, CDR1 is SGHRS and CDR2 YFSETQ. V lost 4 bases and J lost 4; bases outside the gene matches: 7. CDR3 size: 15 residues. CDR3 nucleotide sequence: TGCGCCAGCAGCGCGACAGGGGGCGACGGAGAGACCCAGTACTTC. This sequence encodes CASSATGGDGETQYF.

The chain links TRBV6-1 to TRBJ2-5, with D maybe TRBD2 (6 bases). Deletions cut 2 bases from V and 5 bases from J, with 15 bases between. CDR3 size: 15 residues. The germline V gene encodes CDR1 MNHNS and CDR2 SASEGT. The chain's CDR3 is CASSENSGVFETQYF. For the CDR3, the DNA is TGTGCCAGCAGTGAAAATTCGGGAGTTTTTGAGACCCAGTACTTC.

At least ten counts were recorded for this clone. The J gene is TRBJ2-1, the V gene TRBV5-6; 7 bases map to TRBD2. The CDR3 contains 15 residues. The V gene's germline CDR1 is SGHDT and CDR2 YYEEEE. The junction had 11 bases not matched to a gene; V was cut back by 2 bases and J by 9 bases. CDR3 sequence (DNA): TGTGCCAGCAGCTTCCACGGACTAGGTGGCGTTGAGCAGTTCTTC. It yields the protein CASSFHGLGGVEQFF.

The gene calls are TRBV6-6 and TRBJ1-2; 7 bases fit TRBD1. In germline, CDR1 is MNHNY, CDR2 SVGAGI (reference sequence). The CDR3 has 13 amino acids. Germline trimming cut 1 base from V and 6 bases from J; bases unmatched to any gene: 2. CDR3 sequence reads: CASSYYRGDGYTF. CDR3 DNA: TGTGCCAGCAGTTACTACAGGGGTGATGGCTACACCTTC.

This clone came up a few times. The chain is built from TRBV6-1 and TRBJ2-4, with 10 bases aligning to TRBD2. From germline, CDR1 is MNHNS and CDR2 SASEGT. The CDR3 runs 12 residues. The V gene end was trimmed by 8 bases and the J gene end by 10 bases; junction bases not matched to a gene: 5. DNA of the CDR3: TGTGCCAGCGGAAGCGGGAGGGGAATTCAGTACTTC. Protein product: CASGSGRGIQYF.

The chain employs TRBV7-6 and TRBJ1-4, with D hard to call. CDR3 size: 15 residues. The V end lost 3 bases, the J end lost 6 bases, and 14 bases lay between the germline ends. Germline assignment: CDR1 SGHVS and CDR2 FNYEAQ. The CDR3 is CASSFTRTAYEKLFF. The CDR3 region has the DNA TGTGCCAGCAGCTTCACTAGGACGGCATATGAAAAACTGTTTTTT.

The CDR3 region has the DNA TGTGCCTGGGGAGAGGGTTGGGGGAACACTGAAGCTTTCTTT. Translation gives CAWGEGWGNTEAFF. This chain links TRBV30 with TRBJ1-1; no clear D gene. This CDR3 comprises 14 residues. The germline V gene has CDR1 GTSNPN and CDR2 SVGIG (reference sequence). Trimming removed 5 bases from V and 1 base from J, with 14 bases in between.

V is TRBV5-1 and J is TRBJ2-7, with TRBD2 identical over 16 bases. The V segment lost 4 bases and the J segment 4 bases; nucleotides outside the gene matches: 8. This CDR3 is 17 amino acids long. Germline V gene lookup returns CDR1 SGHRS and CDR2 YFSETQ. The CDR3 is CASSPLGTSGRAYEQYF. The DNA of the CDR3 is TGCGCCAGCAGCCCCCTGGGGACTAGCGGGAGGGCTTACGAGCAGTACTTC.